A single sample gave rise to the 19 T cell receptor beta chains below, sequenced in a study of cytomegalovirus exposure and HLA in healthy donors. The PCR had 60 Vbeta and 13 Jbeta primers. Method: immunoSEQ multiplex PCR; TCRdb's copy keeps in-frame clones and lacks some. The sample contains about 180,000 clones, 65% to 85% of which appear only once. Sequenced: PBMCs. The receptors stem from a girl aged 10 to 17 in good health and CMV-seropositive.

The chain joins TRBV6-5 to TRBJ2-7, with D possibly being TRBD1 (5 bases). Germline values: CDR1 MNHEY, CDR2 SVGAGI. CDR3 size: 15 residues. Trimming stripped 0 bases from V and 0 bases from J, with 9 bases between. The CDR3 loop reads CASSYSGVGSYEQYF. CDR3 nucleotides: TGTGCCAGCAGTTACTCAGGGGTAGGCTCCTACGAGCAGTACTTC.

This clone has just one count. The V gene is TRBV6-5, the J gene TRBJ2-5; 8 positions match TRBD2. V shed 6 bases, J shed 4 bases, and the junction held 10 bases outside the gene matches. There are 15 residues in the CDR3. Germline V gene sequence: CDR1 MNHEY, CDR2 SVGAGI. The chain's CDR3 is CASSPFGRGPETQYF. In DNA form, the CDR3 reads TGTGCCAGCAGCCCTTTCGGGAGGGGCCCAGAGACCCAGTACTTC.

The chain combines TRBV5-1 with TRBJ2-1, with TRBD2 matching over 13 bases. J gave up 7 bases and V 4 bases, and 5 bases lay outside the gene matches. Germline CDR1 SGHRS, CDR2 YFSETQ. The CDR3 is 15 amino acids. CDR3 nucleotide sequence: TGCGCCAGCAGCCTCCGGACTAGCGGGAGTAATGAGCAGTTCTTC. Amino acids: CASSLRTSGSNEQFF.

The V and J genes are TRBV14 and TRBJ1-1; no reliable D call. Trimming took 2 bases from V and 6 from J, leaving 4 bases between them. Germline V gives CDR1 SGHDN, CDR2 FVKESK. This CDR3 comprises 11 residues. For the CDR3, the DNA is TGTGCCAGCAGCCAATATTCTGAAGCTTTCTTT. This gives the protein CASSQYSEAFF.

CDR3 DNA: TGCGCCAGCAGCCCCCCAGGGGGCTCTGGAAACACCATATATTTT. Protein sequence: CASSPPGGSGNTIYF. V is TRBV5-1 and J is TRBJ1-3, with 7 bases lining up with TRBD1. The trim removed 4 bases at V and 0 bases at J, leaving 4 bases unmatched. Germline CDR1 SGHRS, CDR2 YFSETQ. The length of the CDR3 is 15 residues.

In DNA, the CDR3 is TGTGCCAGCCGGGCGAACCAGGGCGGAGAGCAGTACTTC. As protein: CASRANQGGEQYF. This chain links TRBV7-6 with TRBJ2-7; TRBD1 is a possible D gene (5 bases). Germline V gives CDR1 SGHVS, CDR2 FNYEAQ. V lost 8 bases, J lost 7 bases, and 18 bases lay in between. There are 13 residues in the CDR3.

CDR3 bases: TGTGCCAGCAGCGTAGAACTAGCGGGAGACAAGCAGTACTTC. Its protein is CASSVELAGDKQYF. This chain links TRBV9 with TRBJ2-7; 11 bases fit TRBD2. With 0 bases clipped from V and 8 bases from J, the junction kept 4 bases outside the gene matches. The germline CDR1 and CDR2 sequences are SGDLS and YYNGEE. CDR3 length: 14 residues.

This clone occurred once. The chain couples TRBV30 to TRBJ1-1; the D gene is possibly TRBD1 (5 bases). Per the germline V gene, CDR1 is GTSNPN and CDR2 is SVGIG (reference sequence). The V gene lost 1 base and the J gene lost 6 bases, with 6 bases spanning the gap. The length of the CDR3 is 11 residues. CDR3 nucleotide sequence: TGTGCCTGGAGTGGGGGCTCTGAAGCTTTCTTT. Its translation is CAWSGGSEAFF.

The V gene is TRBV4-1, the J gene TRBJ1-1, with D unclear. This CDR3 spans 14 amino acids. Germline CDR1 MGHRA, CDR2 YSYEKL. The V end lost 3 bases, the J end lost 6 bases, and 14 bases lay between the germline ends. The CDR3 region is CASSQRSSGAEAFF. The DNA of the CDR3 is TGCGCCAGCAGCCAGAGGAGCTCCGGCGCTGAAGCTTTCTTT.

The V call is TRBV4-1, the J call TRBJ2-7; 11 positions match TRBD2. Germline V gives CDR1 MGHRA, CDR2 YSYEKL. This CDR3 comprises 15 residues. J was trimmed by 4 bases and V by 3 bases; bases with no gene match: 5. The CDR3 loop reads CASSHPTSGIYEQYF. DNA for the CDR3: TGCGCCAGCAGCCACCCGACTAGCGGGATTTACGAGCAGTACTTC.

The rearrangement links TRBV15 to TRBJ2-1; D not certain. Germline lookup yields CDR1 LNHNV and CDR2 YYDKDF (reference sequence). The CDR3 runs 15 residues. The ends were cut back, 0 bases at V and 4 bases at J, with 10 bases in the middle. The CDR3 nucleotides read TGTGCCACCAGCAGAGATGGAACGGGTTACAATGAGCAGTTCTTC. Its protein is CATSRDGTGYNEQFF.

CDR3 sequence reads: CASSVLRGVRPWEQYF. Written as DNA, the CDR3 is TGTGCCAGTAGTGTCCTTCGGGGAGTGCGGCCTTGGGAGCAGTACTTC. The genes are TRBV19 and TRBJ2-7, with TRBD2 as a possible D gene (5 bases). With 5 bases removed from V and 7 bases from J, the gap between germline ends came to 24 bases. This CDR3 has 16 amino acids. Germline CDR1 is LNHDA and CDR2 is SQIVND (reference sequence).

Here the CDR3 reads CASSEALTGGAYGYTF. CDR3 sequence (DNA): TGTGCCAGCAGTGAAGCGCTGACAGGGGGCGCCTATGGCTACACCTTC. This chain joins TRBV2 and TRBJ1-2; TRBD1 matches at 10 bases. CDR3 length: 16 amino acids. From germline, CDR1 is SNHLY and CDR2 FYNNEI. The V and J ends lost 0 bases and 4 bases, in that order; junction bases with no gene match: 5.

The J gene is TRBJ2-1, the V gene TRBV5-8, with TRBD1 matching over 8 bases. J gave up 7 bases and V 4 bases, and 7 bases lay outside the gene matches. The CDR3 has 14 amino acids. The germline gives CDR1 SGHTS, CDR2 YDEGEE. The CDR3 here is CASSTGQGPNEQFF. The CDR3 DNA is TGTGCCAGCAGCACCGGACAGGGCCCAAATGAGCAGTTCTTC. The variable domain in full, with the rest retrieved from reference TRBV5-8 and TRBJ2-1, is EAGVTQSPTHLIKTRGQQATLRCSPISGHTSVYWYQQALGLGLQFLLWYDEGEERNRGNFPPRFSGRQFPNYSSELNVNALELEDSALYLCASSTGQGPNEQFFGPGTRLTVL.

The chain combines TRBV15 with TRBJ1-4, with 8 bases that match TRBD1. Germline assignment: CDR1 LNHNV and CDR2 YYDKDF (reference sequence). V lost 5 bases to trimming and J lost 6 bases; unmatched junction nucleotides: 8. The CDR3 length is 15 residues. CDR3 in amino acids: CATSAEGGQDEKLFF. The DNA of the CDR3 is TGTGCCACCAGCGCCGAAGGGGGACAGGATGAAAAACTGTTTTTT.

This sequence joins TRBV5-6 and TRBJ1-2, with 10 nucleotides matching TRBD1. The CDR3 covers 15 residues. J gave up 4 bases and V 2 bases, and 5 bases lay outside the gene matches. CDR1 and CDR2 from the germline V gene are SGHDT and YYEEEE. The CDR3 bases are TGTGCCAGCAGCTTACCGGACAGGGGGGGCTATGGCTACACCTTC. Its translation: CASSLPDRGGYGYTF. Combining the CDR3 with reference TRBV5-6 and TRBJ1-2 gives the whole variable domain DAGVTQSPTHLIKTRGQQVTLRCSPKSGHDTVSWYQQALGQGPQFIFQYYEEEERQRGNFPDRFSGHQFPNYSSELNVNALLLGDSALYLCASSLPDRGGYGYTFGSGTRLTVV.

V is TRBV29-1 and J is TRBJ2-7; 10 bases line up with TRBD2. J lost 3 bases, V lost 4 bases, and 3 bases had no gene match. Germline V gene lookup returns CDR1 SQVTM and CDR2 ANQGSEA. The CDR3 has 13 residues. The CDR3: CSVGVAGGYEQYF. The DNA of the CDR3 is TGCAGCGTTGGAGTAGCGGGAGGCTACGAGCAGTACTTC.

V gene TRBV4-1 combines with J gene TRBJ2-1; 11 nucleotides align to TRBD1. V gave up 1 base and J gave up 3 bases; unmatched junction bases: 2. The CDR3 length is 16 residues. Germline CDR1 MGHRA, CDR2 YSYEKL. The CDR3 loop reads CASSQGGTGGYNEQFF. For the CDR3, the DNA is TGCGCCAGCAGCCAAGGAGGGACAGGGGGCTACAATGAGCAGTTCTTC.

The chain carries TRBV14 and TRBJ2-5, with D tentatively TRBD2 (5 bases). The germline V and J ends were trimmed by 2 bases and 5 bases, with 12 bases remaining between them. Germline V gene data show CDR1 as SGHDN and CDR2 as FVKESK. There are 14 residues in the CDR3. CDR3 nucleotide sequence: TGTGCCAGCAGCCAAATTACTAGTTCGGAGACCCAGTACTTC. Translating gives CASSQITSSETQYF.